These 23 T cell receptor beta chains were all obtained from the same sample, sequenced in a study of cytomegalovirus exposure and HLA in healthy donors. The PCR ran on 60 Vbeta and 13 Jbeta primers. The protocol was immunoSEQ multiplex PCR, while the TCRdb copy is restricted to in-frame clones and leaves out a portion. The sample has tens of thousands of clones; the top ten hold around 10%. Sequenced material: PBMCs. Receptors were obtained from a woman aged 50 to 60 in good health and CMV-seropositive.

The V gene is TRBV2, the J gene TRBJ1-1; no definite D call. Germline lookup yields CDR1 SNHLY and CDR2 FYNNEI. The CDR3 loop spans 13 amino acids. V dropped 7 bases and J dropped 6 bases, with 15 bases sitting between them. Written as DNA, the CDR3 is TGTGCCAGCACCGGAGGGTTGGGAGCTGAAGCTTTCTTT. It specifies CASTGGLGAEAFF.

The chain combines TRBV11-1 with TRBJ2-5; TRBD1 matches 9 bases. Per germline, CDR1 SGHAT and CDR2 FQDESV (reference sequence). This CDR3 region has 15 residues. After removal of 4 bases from V and 7 bases from J, the junction contained 10 bases not matched to a gene. CDR3 residues: CASSSGGTGFGTQYF. CDR3 bases: TGTGCCAGCAGCTCGGGCGGGACAGGGTTCGGGACCCAGTACTTC.

To note about this clone: As the CDR3 is not closed by the conserved phenylalanine or tryptophan, this likely results from a read error. This sequence joins TRBV15 and TRBJ1-2, with a tentative D call TRBD1 (5 bases). The germline V gene has CDR1 LNHNV and CDR2 YYDKDF (reference sequence). The CDR3 runs 12 residues. V lost 3 bases, J lost 7 bases, and 9 bases lay in between. In DNA form, the CDR3 reads TGTGCCACCAGCAGTCTCAGGGTTGGCTACACCCTC. Protein sequence: CATSSLRVGYTL.

This sequence joins TRBV28 and TRBJ1-6, with D tentatively TRBD1 (5 bases). Trimming removed 2 bases from V and 9 bases from J, with 11 bases in between. The germline V gene has CDR1 MDHEN and CDR2 SYDVKM. This CDR3 has 14 amino acids. The CDR3 DNA reads TGTGCCAGCAGTTTAATTGGGAGGGGTTCACCCCTCCACTTT. Protein sequence: CASSLIGRGSPLHF.

This rearrangement joins TRBV6-5 to TRBJ1-2, with D possibly TRBD1 on 5 matching bases. The germline V gene has CDR1 MNHEY and CDR2 SVGAGI. The CDR3 has 12 residues. The germline V and J ends were trimmed by 4 bases and 7 bases, with 10 bases remaining between them. The CDR3 DNA is TGTGCCAGCAGTTCTACCAGGGCTGGCTACACCTTC. Its protein product is CASSSTRAGYTF.

The CDR3 loop reads CAWRGFMRYEQYF. CDR3 DNA sequence: TGTGCCTGGAGAGGTTTTATGCGGTACGAGCAGTACTTC. This sequence joins TRBV30 and TRBJ2-7, with D hard to call. The germline V gene has CDR1 GTSNPN and CDR2 SVGIG (reference sequence). The germline V and J ends were trimmed by 3 bases and 4 bases, with 13 bases remaining between them. The CDR3 runs to 13 residues.

The chain is built from TRBV29-1 and TRBJ2-7; tentative D call: TRBD1 (6 bases). The CDR3 totals 13 residues. V shed 1 base and J shed 4 bases, with 11 bases lying between them. Germline-derived CDR1 and CDR2 are SQVTM and ANQGSEA. The CDR3 reads CSVEAGQLYEQYF. The DNA of the CDR3 is TGCAGCGTTGAAGCAGGACAGTTATACGAGCAGTACTTC.

This chain uses TRBV6-1 with TRBJ2-3; D gene uncertain. V lost 2 bases and J lost 3, with 9 bases in between. There are 14 residues in the CDR3. In germline, CDR1 is MNHNS, CDR2 SASEGT. The CDR3 protein is CASSESALTDTQYF. The DNA of the CDR3 is TGTGCCAGCAGTGAATCAGCGCTGACAGATACGCAGTATTTT.

This rearrangement joins TRBV19 to TRBJ1-2, with unresolved D. The V gene's germline CDR1 is LNHDA and CDR2 SQIVND (reference sequence). This CDR3 has 13 amino acids. Deletions cut 3 bases from V and 0 bases from J, with 5 bases between. The CDR3 spells CASSIETNYGYTF. In nucleotides, the CDR3 is TGTGCCAGTAGTATCGAGACTAACTATGGCTACACCTTC.

The rearrangement joins TRBV30 to TRBJ2-1; 7 nucleotides agree with TRBD1. Germline CDR1 GTSNPN, CDR2 SVGIG (reference sequence). CDR3 length: 14 residues. CDR3 sequence (DNA): TGTGCTCGGATGAGGGGACAGCCTTACAATGAGCAGTTCTTC. Its translation is CARMRGQPYNEQFF. The entire variable domain, with the rest obtained from reference TRBV30 and TRBJ2-1, is as follows: SQTIHQWPATLVQPVGSPLSLECTVEGTSNPNLYWYRQAAGRGLQLLFYSVGIGQISSEVPQNLSASRPQDRQFILSSKKLLLSDSGFYLCARMRGQPYNEQFFGPGTRLTVL.

Details on this clone: A junction boundary mismatches the germline segment, possibly from a read error. The chain is built from TRBV2 and TRBJ2-7; 11 bases align to TRBD2. Germline assignment: CDR1 SNHLY and CDR2 FYNNEI. The CDR3 consists of 11 residues. The CDR3 reads CASSGLAGFSF. DNA for the CDR3: TGTGCCAGCAGTGGACTAGCGGGATTCTCCTTC.

V and J are TRBV30 and TRBJ1-1; no reliable D call. CDR3 length: 15 amino acids. V shed 2 bases and J shed 1 base, with 14 bases lying between them. Germline values: CDR1 GTSNPN, CDR2 SVGIG (reference sequence). The CDR3 DNA sequence: TGTGCCTGGAGTCCACCCGGTCGGGGGAACACTGAAGCTTTCTTT. Translated: CAWSPPGRGNTEAFF.

This rearrangement joins TRBV6-5 to TRBJ2-3; possible D gene TRBD2, 6 bases. The germline V gene encodes CDR1 MNHEY and CDR2 SVGAGI. Trimming removed 8 bases from V and 0 bases from J, with 9 bases in between. This CDR3 is built from 13 residues. Here the CDR3 reads CASWRDSTDTQYF. CDR3 DNA: TGTGCCAGCTGGCGGGATAGCACAGATACGCAGTATTTT.

The chain combines TRBV30 with TRBJ1-6, with D perhaps matching TRBD1 (6 bases). The CDR3 contains 15 residues. With 2 bases removed from V and 8 bases from J, the gap between germline ends came to 16 bases. CDR1 is GTSNPN, CDR2 SVGIG, per germline (reference sequence). The CDR3 bases are TGTGCCTGGAGTCCTCCCGGGACAAGAGATTCACCCCTCCACTTT. Encoded protein: CAWSPPGTRDSPLHF.

The rearrangement joins TRBV6-6 to TRBJ2-5; D is perhaps TRBD1 (6 bases). The germline V gene has CDR1 MNHNY and CDR2 SVGAGI (reference sequence). CDR3 size: 15 residues. V was clipped by 0 bases and J by 4 bases, with 12 bases between them. For the CDR3, the DNA is TGTGCCAGCAGTTACTCTCCAGGGGCTGCAGAGACCCAGTACTTC. Amino acids: CASSYSPGAAETQYF.

The V and J genes are TRBV4-2 and TRBJ1-1, with TRBD1 matching 8 bases. The CDR3 is made up of 16 amino acids. With 0 bases clipped from V and 2 bases from J, the junction kept 5 bases outside the gene matches. Germline-derived CDR1 and CDR2 are LGHNA and YNFKEQ. Here the CDR3 reads CASSQDRGQVNTEAFF. In DNA form, the CDR3 reads TGTGCCAGCAGCCAAGATCGGGGACAGGTAAACACTGAAGCTTTCTTT.

The V call is TRBV6-4, the J call TRBJ2-1; 9 bases fit TRBD1. V shed 8 bases, J shed 10 bases, and the junction held 3 bases outside the gene matches. Germline V CDR1 and CDR2: MRHNA, SNTAGT. The CDR3 has 11 amino acids. Here the CDR3 reads CASRQGGEQFF. The DNA for the CDR3 is TGTGCCAGCCGACAGGGGGGCGAGCAGTTCTTC.

The J gene is TRBJ1-1, the V gene TRBV18, with 8 bases identical to TRBD1. Germline CDR1 and CDR2: KGHSH and LQKENI. Trimming took 3 bases from V and 1 from J; bases not matched to a gene: 1. The CDR3 length is 14 residues. CDR3 sequence: CASSPGQGNTEAFF. For the CDR3, the DNA is TGTGCCAGCTCACCCGGACAGGGGAACACTGAAGCTTTCTTT.

As concerns this clone: This sample also contains other DNA sequences that code for the same CDR3. The chain joins TRBV13 to TRBJ1-1, with D perhaps TRBD1 (5 bases). This CDR3 contains 18 residues. CDR1 and CDR2 from the germline V gene are PRHDT and FYEKMQ (reference sequence). The CDR3 nucleotides are TGTGTCCTAAGCCAGGGAGGAGGATGGTTCCCTCAGAACACTGAAGCTTTCTTT. Its protein product is CVLSQGGGWFPQNTEAFF.

The chain recombines TRBV4-2 with TRBJ1-3, with D uncertain. Germline V gene lookup returns CDR1 LGHNA and CDR2 YNFKEQ. Trimming cost V 0 bases and J 0 bases, with 6 bases left between them. This CDR3 comprises 15 residues. The CDR3 sequence is CASSQDRGSGNTIYF. The CDR3 nucleotides read TGTGCCAGCAGCCAAGACCGGGGCTCTGGAAACACCATATATTTT.

The chain is built from TRBV4-1 and TRBJ1-1, with D perhaps matching TRBD1 (6 bases). The V end lost 6 bases, the J end lost 1 base, and 12 bases lay between the germline ends. Per the germline V gene, CDR1 is MGHRA and CDR2 is YSYEKL. The CDR3 spans 14 residues. CDR3 residues: CASRGQLKNTEAFF. DNA for the CDR3: TGCGCCAGCAGAGGACAGTTAAAGAACACTGAAGCTTTCTTT.

Note on this clone: Other nucleotide sequences in the sample specify the same CDR3. The V gene is TRBV9, the J gene TRBJ2-7, with 8 bases aligning to TRBD1. V lost 3 bases, J lost 6 bases, and 2 bases stayed unmatched. The CDR3 is 12 amino acids. Per germline, CDR1 SGDLS and CDR2 YYNGEE. The CDR3 sequence: CASSGTGTEQYF. CDR3 nucleotide sequence: TGTGCCAGCAGCGGGACAGGGACCGAGCAGTACTTC.

The chain carries TRBV18 and TRBJ1-2; 8 bases align to TRBD1. In germline, CDR1 is KGHSH, CDR2 LQKENI. CDR3 length: 13 residues. The V and J ends lost 6 bases and 4 bases, in that order; junction bases with no gene match: 4. CDR3 DNA: TGTGCCAGCTCTCAGGGACAGGTCTATGGCTACACCTTC. It codes for CASSQGQVYGYTF.